The source of this T cell receptor (beta chain) is a study of blood T cell repertoires in COVID-19 (dated by TCRdb to between 2020 and 2021). Notes on the research overall: The collaborator samples originated in the United States, Italy and Spain and spanned the acute and convalescent phases of COVID-19. The material from the prospective study consisted of cDNA or gDNA derived from T cells, B-cell-depleted T cells, or PBMCs. The dataset comprised deeply sampled blood TCRbeta repertoires from subjects exposed to, actively infected with, or recovered from COVID-19. A freely available public database, intended as a resource for researchers studying the immune response to SARS-CoV-2, is where the repertoires were released. Samples were obtained from the ongoing ImmuneRACE study (first 160 participants) and from over 1,000 subjects provided by 6 global collaborators. The sample metadata nearly always contained a de-identified subject ID, COVID-19 status, age in years and sex. HLA class I and class II types, where available, came from metadata supplied by the sample provider rather than from assay-based typing. Summary of the overall study and its limitations: How much clinical and demographic metadata was included differed by source and by participant, and the metadata was provided uncurated.

The CDR3 numbers 15 residues from cysteine through phenylalanine. The read is trimmed to its CDR3 DNA, 45 bases read in frame from base 1. Trimming leaves V shorter by 3 bases and J shorter by 8 bases, with the junction holding 13 bases beyond the gene matches. Via the germline V gene, CDR1 is SGHRS and CDR2 YFSETQ. The immunoSEQ Assay, a bias-controlled multiplex PCR, was used to amplify TCRbeta CDR3 regions from genomic DNA. On the authors' methods: The number of nucleated cells in each sample was estimated by amplification of reference gene primers within the assay. Sequence reads were collapsed and filtered to measure the absolute abundance of every unique TCRbeta CDR3 rearrangement. For each sample, productive Simpson clonality was calculated by taking the square root of Simpson's diversity index across productive rearrangements. Imported from immuneACCESS, the table was reduced by TCRdb to in-frame sequences with V and J called. These copies leave out some clones; in studies compared against another copy, an unresolved V gene accounts for under half, and the cause of the remainder is not known. The D gene and trimming were derived from the DNA, and the V and J assignments and clone size from that table. The sample table records more than 90,000 clones; around 90% of these occur just once. The ten largest make up roughly 8% of the sample.

The collaborating institutions used their own protocols to collect whole blood in K2EDTA tubes. Collaborator samples were shipped for TCRbeta analysis as frozen whole blood, isolated PBMCs, or DNA extracted from either sample type. There are a few counts of this clone. Its cognate antigen has yet to be identified. No qualities accompany the bases; no much larger clone lies one base away. Sequencing was done on a sample of peripheral blood. The receptor was derived from a human donor in a cohort sampled during active COVID-19. The rearranged segments are TRBV5-1 and TRBJ1-1, with 7 junctional bases fitting TRBD1. Read as DNA, the sequence is TGCGCCAGCAGCTATCACCGGGACAGCCTAGGGGAAGCTTTCTTT. It translates to CASSYHRDSLGEAFF. With all but the CDR3 taken from the reference TRBV5-1 and TRBJ1-1 genes, the full variable domain is: KAGVTQTPRYLIKTRGQQVTLSCSPISGHRSVSWYQQTPGQGLQFLFEYFSETQRNKGNFPGRFSGRQFSNSRSEMNVSTLELGDSALYLCASSYHRDSLGEAFFGQGTRLTVV.